These 30 T cell receptor beta chains originate from one sample sequenced in a study of T cell repertoires in cytomegalovirus infection. TCRdb recomputed calls from the reads with MiXCR, one row per CDR3 protein. The table includes about 920,000 distinct CDR3 sequences, 30% to 40% detected once. Their target antigens are unknown. Specimen: cultured CD8+ T cells from PBMCs, collected from culture after CMV antigen stimulation. These receptors were obtained from a human donor in good health (CMV status not recorded). Some clones in this sample may be carry-over from other donors' samples.

As to this clonotype: Possible read error: a much larger clone is one base away. The chain combines TRBV7-2 with TRBJ2-1; D not certain. This CDR3 spans 14 amino acids. Germline CDR1 and CDR2: SGHTA and FQGNSA. V lost 5 bases and J lost 2, with 10 bases in between. CDR3 sequence: CASSPRYTYNEQFF. In nucleotides, the CDR3 is TGTGCCAGCAGCCCACGGTACACCTACAATGAGCAGTTCTTC.

This clonotype has more than one count but fewer than ten. The V and J genes are TRBV6-5 and TRBJ1-2; D possibly corresponds to TRBD1 (5 bases). Germline CDR1 and CDR2: MNHEY and SVGAGI. This CDR3 is 14 amino acids long. V was trimmed by 5 bases and J by 4 bases, leaving 14 bases between them. CDR3 sequence (DNA): TGTGCCAGCAGTGTCACAGGTTCTGGCTATGGCTACACCTTC. Protein sequence: CASSVTGSGYGYTF.

The CDR3 sequence: CAISDLGGQGAPGNTEAFF. For the CDR3, the DNA is TGTGCCATCAGTGATCTTGGGGGACAGGGGGCGCCGGGGAACACTGAAGCTTTCTTT. The chain links TRBV10-3 to TRBJ1-1; TRBD1 matches 12 bases. V lost 3 bases and J lost 1; bases outside the gene matches: 12. CDR3 length equals 19 residues. Germline loops: CDR1 ENHRY, CDR2 SYGVKD.

This clonotype has more than one count but fewer than ten. This chain connects TRBV12-5 to TRBJ1-5; D uncertain. The CDR3 runs to 16 residues. Trimming took 5 bases from V and 6 from J, leaving 20 bases between them. From germline, CDR1 is LGHNT and CDR2 FRNRAP. Here the CDR3 DNA reads TGTGCTAGTGGTCCCGATTCTTCGGTCTTTGTTCAGCCCCAGCATTTT. The encoded protein is CASGPDSSVFVQPQHF.

Ten or more counts support this clonotype. The chain links TRBV7-6 to TRBJ2-1, with D perhaps TRBD1 or TRBD2 (5 bases each). The CDR3 is 18 residues long. V dropped 4 bases and J dropped 5 bases, with 24 bases sitting between them. The germline gives CDR1 SGHVS, CDR2 FNYEAQ. The chain's CDR3 is CASSSGTNTISSHNEQFF. The CDR3 bases are TGTGCCAGCAGCTCCGGGACGAATACGATTTCTTCCCACAATGAGCAGTTCTTC.

The rearrangement uses TRBV18 and TRBJ1-5; D is uncertain. V shed 2 bases and J shed 2 bases, with 10 bases lying between them. CDR1 and CDR2 from the germline V gene are KGHSH and LQKENI. This CDR3 comprises 15 residues. The CDR3 reads CASSPAPPGNQPQHF. In DNA form, the CDR3 reads TGTGCCAGCTCACCAGCCCCGCCAGGCAATCAGCCCCAGCATTTT.

The chain is built from TRBV11-2 and TRBJ1-4, with 11 bases identical to TRBD1. The ends lost 5 bases at V and 5 bases at J; junction bases unmatched: 10. The CDR3 extends over 17 amino acids. CDR1 SGHAT and CDR2 FQNNGV come from the germline V gene. DNA for the CDR3: TGTGCCAGCAGCAAGGGACAGGGGGTGAGGTTCAATGAAAAACTGTTTTTT. Its translation: CASSKGQGVRFNEKLFF.

The V gene is TRBV7-9, the J gene TRBJ2-2; 7 bases fit TRBD2. V dropped 3 bases and J dropped 6; count of bases not matched to a gene: 7. CDR3 length equals 15 residues. Germline lookup yields CDR1 SEHNR and CDR2 FQNEAQ (reference sequence). As DNA, the CDR3 is TGTGCCAGCAGCTTGCCGGGGGGTCGCTCCGGGGAGCTGTTTTTT. Residues: CASSLPGGRSGELFF.

This clonotype was seen repeatedly, ten times or more. This chain uses TRBV9 with TRBJ2-2, with 8 bases aligning to TRBD1. With V trimmed by 0 bases and J by 1 base, 2 bases remained unmatched. This CDR3 is built from 16 residues. Germline V gene data show CDR1 as SGDLS and CDR2 as YYNGEE. Here the CDR3 DNA reads TGTGCCAGCAGCGTAGAAGGGACAGGGAACACCGGGGAGCTGTTTTTT. Translation: CASSVEGTGNTGELFF.

The genes are TRBV27 and TRBJ2-1, with TRBD2 matching 9 bases. V was pared by 5 bases and J by 7 bases, with 12 bases of the junction left unmatched. Germline CDR1 MNHEY, CDR2 SMNVEV (reference sequence). The CDR3 sequence is 16 residues long. The CDR3 loop is CASSILAGGLGNEQFF. CDR3 nucleotides: TGTGCCAGCAGTATCTTGGCGGGGGGGCTAGGAAATGAGCAGTTCTTC.

The chain links TRBV6-5 to TRBJ1-3; a weak D match, TRBD1 (5 bases). The CDR3 covers 17 residues. Trimming took off 0 bases at V and 0 bases at J, with 12 bases between the two ends. CDR1 MNHEY and CDR2 SVGAGI come from the germline V gene. The CDR3 DNA reads TGTGCCAGCAGTTACTCCCCCCAGGGAAGCTCTGGAAACACCATATATTTT. Residues: CASSYSPQGSSGNTIYF.

V usage is TRBV20-1 and J usage is TRBJ2-1, with TRBD1 identical over 8 bases. Germline V gene data show CDR1 as DFQATT and CDR2 as SNEGSKA (reference sequence). The CDR3 runs 16 residues. V lost 4 bases to trimming and J lost 0 bases; unmatched junction nucleotides: 8. The CDR3 is CSATGQGVGSYNEQFF. For the CDR3, the DNA is TGCAGTGCTACTGGACAGGGAGTGGGCTCCTACAATGAGCAGTTCTTC.

The table lists this clonotype with many counts. The chain is built from TRBV12-3 or TRBV12-4 and TRBJ1-2; the match to TRBD1 covers 7 bases. The J segment lost 1 base and the V segment lost 5 bases, leaving 4 bases of the junction unmatched. The CDR3 covers 14 residues. The CDR3 sequence: CASSGQGVNYGYTF. CDR3 coding DNA: TGTGCCAGCAGTGGTCAGGGGGTTAACTATGGCTACACCTTC.

A few counts support this clonotype. The chain has TRBV6-6 and TRBJ1-5; no clear D gene. Germline assignment: CDR1 MNHNY and CDR2 SVGAGI (reference sequence). V was clipped by 8 bases and J by 6 bases, with 14 bases between them. The CDR3 has 13 amino acids. The CDR3: CASGYPVVQPQHF. In DNA form, the CDR3 reads TGTGCCAGCGGATATCCGGTCGTTCAGCCCCAGCATTTT.

The CDR3 loop is CASSDRTVSYGYTF. Written as DNA, the CDR3 is TGTGCCAGCAGTGATCGGACAGTGAGCTATGGCTACACCTTC. V and J are TRBV6-1 and TRBJ1-2, with D possibly TRBD1 on 6 matching bases. The germline V and J ends were trimmed by 3 bases and 4 bases, with 12 bases remaining between them. This CDR3 is built from 14 residues. Germline-derived CDR1 and CDR2 are MNHNS and SASEGT.

The gene calls are TRBV5-6 and TRBJ2-1; 7 bases align to TRBD1. The CDR3 is 16 amino acids. Germline loops: CDR1 SGHDT, CDR2 YYEEEE. Trimming took 2 bases from V and 1 from J; bases not matched to a gene: 6. CDR3 sequence: CASSFITGVSYNEQFF. The CDR3 nucleotides read TGTGCCAGCAGCTTCATTACAGGGGTTTCCTACAATGAGCAGTTCTTC.

This clonotype appeared a few times. J is TRBJ2-1 and V is TRBV24-1; D unresolved. Germline loops: CDR1 KGHDR, CDR2 SFDVKD. The ends were cut back, 1 base at V and 9 bases at J, with 9 bases in the middle. There are 13 residues in the CDR3. CDR3 protein: CATSDLRWGEQFF. CDR3 bases: TGTGCCACCAGTGATTTACGATGGGGTGAGCAGTTCTTC.

The chain links TRBV7-9 to TRBJ2-1; D remains unclear. The CDR3 spans 13 residues. Between the trimmed V and J ends, which lost 0 bases and 10 bases, there was a span of 10 bases. The V gene's germline CDR1 is SEHNR and CDR2 FQNEAQ (reference sequence). CDR3 residues: CASSLAPKIEQFF. In DNA form, the CDR3 reads TGTGCCAGCAGCTTAGCGCCCAAGATCGAGCAGTTCTTC. The complete variable domain, with remaining parts taken from reference TRBV7-9 and TRBJ2-1, reads DTGVSQNPRHKITKRGQNVTFRCDPISEHNRLYWYRQTLGQGPEFLTYFQNEAQLEKSRLLSDRFSAERPKGSFSTLEIQRTEQGDSAMYLCASSLAPKIEQFFGPGTRLTVL.

Turning to this clonotype: One end of the junction varies from germline; a read error may be responsible. The rearrangement joins TRBV7-6 to TRBJ1-5; 8 bases agree with TRBD1. The CDR3 loop spans 17 amino acids. Looked up from germline, CDR1 is SGHVS and CDR2 is FNYEAQ. The CDR3 nucleotides are TGTGCCAGCAGCTTAGAGACAGGGGTAGATGGCAATCAGTCCCAGCATTTT. This codes for CASSLETGVDGNQSQHF.

This chain links TRBV11-2 with TRBJ2-3; 8 bases align to TRBD2. V lost 5 bases, J lost 6 bases, and 10 bases stayed unmatched. Germline CDR1 reads SGHAT; CDR2 reads FQNNGV. The CDR3 has 15 amino acids. The DNA for the CDR3 is TGTGCCAGCAGCCCCCGGGGGGGGAAGGCTGATACGCAGTATTTT. It codes for CASSPRGGKADTQYF.

This sequence joins TRBV10-3 and TRBJ2-1, with a tentative D call TRBD1 (6 bases). With 6 bases removed from V and 6 bases from J, the gap between germline ends came to 12 bases. This CDR3 is built from 13 residues. Germline CDR1 and CDR2: ENHRY and SYGVKD. The CDR3 DNA reads as TGTGCCATCAGGGACAGTTCGGTCAATGAGCAGTTCTTC. It yields the protein CAIRDSSVNEQFF.

With regard to this clonotype: The junction does not match germline at one end; this may be a read error. V gene TRBV7-7 combines with J gene TRBJ2-1; 9 nucleotides line up with TRBD1. Germline CDR1 is SSHAT and CDR2 is FNYEAQ (reference sequence). This CDR3 has 13 residues. This chain's CDR3 is CASSLSGTGEQFF. In DNA form, the CDR3 reads TGTGCTAGCAGCTTGTCCGGGACAGGGGAGCAGTTCTTC. The full variable domain, with the rest looked up from reference TRBV7-7 and TRBJ2-1, is GAGVSQSPRYKVTKRGQDVTLRCDPISSHATLYWYQQALGQGPEFLTYFNYEAQPDKSGLPSDRFSAERPEGSISTLTIQRTEQRDSAMYRCASSLSGTGEQFFGPGTRLTVL.

This clonotype was observed many times. The rearrangement links TRBV7-8 to TRBJ2-7; 7 nucleotides match TRBD1. After removal of 2 bases from V and 2 bases from J, the junction contained 6 bases not matched to a gene. Germline V gives CDR1 SGHVS, CDR2 FQNEAQ. The CDR3 loop spans 15 amino acids. The CDR3 sequence: CASSLTPTGPYEQYF. The DNA for the CDR3 is TGTGCCAGCAGCTTAACCCCGACAGGGCCCTACGAGCAGTACTTC.

The CDR3 DNA is TGCAGTGCTAGACAGGGATTGACAGATACGCAGTATTTT. It translates to CSARQGLTDTQYF. The chain recombines TRBV20-1 with TRBJ2-3, with TRBD1 as a possible D gene (5 bases). This CDR3 region has 13 residues. V lost 2 bases and J lost 3, with 9 bases in between. The germline V gene encodes CDR1 DFQATT and CDR2 SNEGSKA (reference sequence).

This clonotype was detected ten times or more. The chain couples TRBV6-1 to TRBJ1-1; a possible D gene is TRBD1 (6 bases). The CDR3 length is 15 residues. Looked up from germline, CDR1 is MNHNS and CDR2 is SASEGT. Trimming removed 0 bases from V and 5 bases from J, with 13 bases in between. The CDR3 coding sequence is TGTGCCAGCAGTGAAGCGATGACAGGACGAACTGAAGCTTTCTTT. It translates to CASSEAMTGRTEAFF.

The chain links TRBV3-1 to TRBJ1-1; 7 nucleotides match TRBD1. V shed 0 bases, J shed 0 bases, and the junction held 13 bases outside the gene matches. The CDR3 totals 19 residues. Germline CDR1 LGHDT, CDR2 YNNKEL (reference sequence). CDR3 region: CASSQESPGTVYMNTEAFF. In DNA, the CDR3 is TGTGCCAGCAGCCAAGAAAGTCCCGGGACAGTATACATGAACACTGAAGCTTTCTTT.

The chain combines TRBV6-5 with TRBJ2-3; 8 bases match TRBD1. Germline loops: CDR1 MNHEY, CDR2 SVGAGI. This CDR3 region has 16 residues. V shed 2 bases and J 4 bases; nucleotides not matched to a gene: 8. The CDR3 region is CASSYVQGAGADTQYF. The CDR3 DNA reads as TGTGCCAGCAGTTACGTCCAGGGGGCCGGCGCAGATACGCAGTATTTT.

The DNA of the CDR3 is TGTGCCAGCAGCTTTTGGGGGCCAGGCACCGGGGAGCTGTTTTTT. Amino acid sequence: CASSFWGPGTGELFF. The chain joins TRBV11-2 to TRBJ2-2; tentatively, D is TRBD1 (6 bases). The CDR3 spans 15 residues. Germline-derived CDR1 and CDR2 are SGHAT and FQNNGV. Deletions cut 3 bases from V and 4 bases from J, with 12 bases between. Full variable domain (outside the CDR3, taken from reference TRBV11-2 and TRBJ2-2): EAGVAQSPRYKIIEKRQSVAFWCNPISGHATLYWYQQILGQGPKLLIQFQNNGVVDDSQLPKDRFSAERLKGVDSTLKIQPAKLEDSAVYLCASSFWGPGTGELFFGEGSRLTVL.

The chain combines TRBV10-3 with TRBJ2-3; TRBD2 agrees at 8 bases. The CDR3 loop spans 17 amino acids. CDR1 ENHRY and CDR2 SYGVKD come from the germline V gene. V shed 3 bases, J shed 2 bases, and the junction held 10 bases outside the gene matches. This CDR3 is CAISDRGTSELTDTQYF. CDR3 nucleotide sequence: TGTGCCATCAGTGATCGCGGGACTAGTGAGCTCACAGATACGCAGTATTTT.

There are a few counts of this clonotype. V and J are TRBV6-1 and TRBJ1-5, with D perhaps matching TRBD1 (6 bases). Trimming left V 7 bases short and J 7 bases short, with 20 bases between. CDR1 and CDR2 (germline): MNHNS, SASEGT. CDR3 length: 15 amino acids. CDR3: CASIPMGGGRQPQHF. CDR3 in DNA: TGTGCCAGCATCCCCATGGGGGGGGGCAGGCAGCCCCAGCATTTT.